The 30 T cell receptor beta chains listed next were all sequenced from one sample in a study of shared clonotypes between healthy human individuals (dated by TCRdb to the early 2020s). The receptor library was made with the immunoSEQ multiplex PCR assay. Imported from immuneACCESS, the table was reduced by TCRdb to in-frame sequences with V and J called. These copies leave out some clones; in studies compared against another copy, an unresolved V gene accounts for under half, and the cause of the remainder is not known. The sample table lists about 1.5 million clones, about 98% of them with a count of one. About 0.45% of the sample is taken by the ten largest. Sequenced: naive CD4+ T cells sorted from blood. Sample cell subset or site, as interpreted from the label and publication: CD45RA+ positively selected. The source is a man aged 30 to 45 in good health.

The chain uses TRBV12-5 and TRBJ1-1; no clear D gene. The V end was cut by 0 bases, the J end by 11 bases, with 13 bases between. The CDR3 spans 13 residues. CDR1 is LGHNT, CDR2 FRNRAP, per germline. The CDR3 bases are TGTGCTAGTGGTTTGGTACGTTTTTTTACGGCTTTCTTT. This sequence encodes CASGLVRFFTAFF.

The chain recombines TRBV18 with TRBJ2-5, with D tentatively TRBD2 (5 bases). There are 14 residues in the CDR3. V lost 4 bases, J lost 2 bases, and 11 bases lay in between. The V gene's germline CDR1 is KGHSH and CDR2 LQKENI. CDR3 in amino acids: CASSRGTRQETQYF. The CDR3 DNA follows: TGTGCCAGCTCACGGGGAACTAGGCAAGAGACCCAGTACTTC.

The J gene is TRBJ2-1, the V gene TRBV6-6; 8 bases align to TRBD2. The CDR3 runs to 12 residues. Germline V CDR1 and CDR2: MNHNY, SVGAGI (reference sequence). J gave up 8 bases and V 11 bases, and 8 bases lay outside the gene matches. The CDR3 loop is CASGAGGDEQFF. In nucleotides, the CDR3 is TGTGCCTCCGGGGCGGGGGGCGATGAGCAGTTCTTC.

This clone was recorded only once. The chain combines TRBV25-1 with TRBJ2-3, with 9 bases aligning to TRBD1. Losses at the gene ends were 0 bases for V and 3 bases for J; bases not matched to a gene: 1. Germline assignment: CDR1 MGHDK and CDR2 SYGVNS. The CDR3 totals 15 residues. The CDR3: CASSEYDRGTDTQYF. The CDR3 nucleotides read TGTGCCAGCAGTGAATATGACAGGGGGACAGATACGCAGTATTTT.

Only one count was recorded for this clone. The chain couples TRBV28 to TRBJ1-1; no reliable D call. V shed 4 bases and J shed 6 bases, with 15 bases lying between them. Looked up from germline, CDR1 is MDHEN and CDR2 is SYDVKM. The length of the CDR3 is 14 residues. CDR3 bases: TGTGCCAGCAGTTCTCCCGGGGATAAGGCTGAAGCTTTCTTT. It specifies CASSSPGDKAEAFF. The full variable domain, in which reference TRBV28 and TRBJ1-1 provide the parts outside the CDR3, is DVKVTQSSRYLVKRTGEKVFLECVQDMDHENMFWYRQDPGLGLRLIYFSYDVKMKEKGDIPEGYSVSREKKERFSLILESASTNQTSMYLCASSSPGDKAEAFFGQGTRLTVV.

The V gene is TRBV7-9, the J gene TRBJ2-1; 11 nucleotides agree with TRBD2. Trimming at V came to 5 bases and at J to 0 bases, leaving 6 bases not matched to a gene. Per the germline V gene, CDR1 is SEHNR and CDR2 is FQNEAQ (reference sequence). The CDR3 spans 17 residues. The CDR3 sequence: CASSDSGRASSYNEQFF. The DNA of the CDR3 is TGTGCCAGCAGCGATAGCGGGAGGGCCAGCTCCTACAATGAGCAGTTCTTC.

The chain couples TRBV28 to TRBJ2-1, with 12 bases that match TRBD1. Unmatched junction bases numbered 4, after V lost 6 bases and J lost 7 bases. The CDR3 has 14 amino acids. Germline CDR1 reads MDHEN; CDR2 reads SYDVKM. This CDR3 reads CASRGQGARNEQFF. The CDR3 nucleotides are TGTGCCAGCAGGGGACAGGGGGCAAGGAATGAGCAGTTCTTC.

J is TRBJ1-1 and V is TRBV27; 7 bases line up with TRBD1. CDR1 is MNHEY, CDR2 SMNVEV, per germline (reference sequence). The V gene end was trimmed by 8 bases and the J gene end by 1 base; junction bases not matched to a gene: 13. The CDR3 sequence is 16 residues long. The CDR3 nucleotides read TGTGCCAGCCTACGATTAGGGGGCAATACGAACACTGAAGCTTTCTTT. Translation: CASLRLGGNTNTEAFF.

The CDR3 reads CASSLVSGSDTIYF. DNA for the CDR3: TGCGCCAGCAGCTTGGTGTCGGGATCAGACACCATATATTTT. The V call is TRBV5-1, the J call TRBJ1-3, with unresolved D. CDR3 length equals 14 residues. Germline V gene data show CDR1 as SGHRS and CDR2 as YFSETQ. V shed 0 bases and J shed 8 bases, with 12 bases lying between them.

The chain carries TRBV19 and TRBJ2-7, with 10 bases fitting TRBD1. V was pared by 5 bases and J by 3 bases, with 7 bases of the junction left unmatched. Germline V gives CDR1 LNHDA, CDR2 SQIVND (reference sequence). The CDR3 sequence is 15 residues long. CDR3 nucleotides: TGTGCCAGTAGTGCCCGGGACAGGGGAATCTACGAGCAGTACTTC. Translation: CASSARDRGIYEQYF.

The CDR3 sequence: CASSPSPGELFF. In nucleotides, the CDR3 is TGTGCCAGCTCACCATCCCCCGGGGAGCTGTTTTTT. This chain uses TRBV18 with TRBJ2-2, with no clear D. V lost 2 bases and J 6 bases, leaving 4 bases between the germline ends. From germline, CDR1 is KGHSH and CDR2 LQKENI. The CDR3 length is 12 residues. The complete variable domain, with remaining parts taken from reference TRBV18 and TRBJ2-2, reads NAGVMQNPRHLVRRRGQEARLRCSPMKGHSHVYWYRQLPEEGLKFMVYLQKENIIDESGMPKERFSAEFPKEGPSILRIQQVVRGDSAAYFCASSPSPGELFFGEGSRLTVL.

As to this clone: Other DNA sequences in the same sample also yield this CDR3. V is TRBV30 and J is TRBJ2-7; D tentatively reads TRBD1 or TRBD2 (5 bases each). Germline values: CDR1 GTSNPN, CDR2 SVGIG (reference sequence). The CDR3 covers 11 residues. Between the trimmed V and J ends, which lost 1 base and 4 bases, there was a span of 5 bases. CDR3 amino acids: CAWSGGYEQYF. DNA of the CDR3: TGTGCCTGGAGTGGGGGGTACGAGCAGTACTTC.

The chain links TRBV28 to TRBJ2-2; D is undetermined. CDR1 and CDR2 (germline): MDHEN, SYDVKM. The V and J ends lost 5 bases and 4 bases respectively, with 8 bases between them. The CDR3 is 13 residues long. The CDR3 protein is CASSRPGTGELFF. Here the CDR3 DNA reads TGTGCCAGCAGTCGCCCCGGCACCGGGGAGCTGTTTTTT.

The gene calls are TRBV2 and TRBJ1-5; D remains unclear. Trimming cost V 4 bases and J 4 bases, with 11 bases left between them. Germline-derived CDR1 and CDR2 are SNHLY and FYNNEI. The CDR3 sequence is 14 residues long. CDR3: CASSVLVGNQPQHF. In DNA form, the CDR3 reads TGTGCCAGCAGTGTTCTTGTGGGGAATCAGCCCCAGCATTTT.

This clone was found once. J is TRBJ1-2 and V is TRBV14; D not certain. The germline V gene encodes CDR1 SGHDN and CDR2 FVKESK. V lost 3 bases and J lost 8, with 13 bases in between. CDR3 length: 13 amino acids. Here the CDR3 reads CASSQGRRMGYTF. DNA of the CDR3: TGTGCCAGCAGCCAGGGCCGAAGGATGGGCTACACCTTC.

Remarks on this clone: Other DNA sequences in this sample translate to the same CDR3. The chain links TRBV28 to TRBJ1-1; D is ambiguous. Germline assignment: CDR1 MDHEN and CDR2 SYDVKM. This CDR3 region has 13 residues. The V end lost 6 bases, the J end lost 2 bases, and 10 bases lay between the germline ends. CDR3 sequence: CASSLRGNTEAFF. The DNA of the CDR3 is TGTGCCAGCAGCCTTCGGGGAAACACTGAAGCTTTCTTT.

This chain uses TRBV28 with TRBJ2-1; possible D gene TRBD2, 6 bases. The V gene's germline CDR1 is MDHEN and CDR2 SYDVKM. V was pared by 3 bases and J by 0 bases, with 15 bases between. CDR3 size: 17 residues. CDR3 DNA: TGTGCCAGCAGTTTTGTACGGGGGAGAGGCTCCTACAATGAGCAGTTCTTC. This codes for CASSFVRGRGSYNEQFF.

Written as DNA, the CDR3 is TGTGCCAGCACCAAGACATTAAATTCCTACGAGCAGTACTTC. Amino acids: CASTKTLNSYEQYF. This rearrangement joins TRBV7-2 to TRBJ2-7; D remains ambiguous. CDR1 and CDR2 (germline): SGHTA, FQGNSA. V was clipped by 7 bases and J by 1 base, with 14 bases between them. The CDR3 covers 14 residues.

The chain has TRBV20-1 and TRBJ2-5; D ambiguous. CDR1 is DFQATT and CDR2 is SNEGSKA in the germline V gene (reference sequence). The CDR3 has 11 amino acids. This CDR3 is CSGDYQETQYF. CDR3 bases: TGCAGCGGCGACTACCAAGAGACCCAGTACTTC.

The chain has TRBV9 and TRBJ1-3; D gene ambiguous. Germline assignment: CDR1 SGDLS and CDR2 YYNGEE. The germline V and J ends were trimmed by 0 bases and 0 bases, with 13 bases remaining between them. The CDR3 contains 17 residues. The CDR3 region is CASSVVPGFSSGNTIYF. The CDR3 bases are TGTGCCAGCAGCGTAGTCCCAGGATTTAGCTCTGGAAACACCATATATTTT.

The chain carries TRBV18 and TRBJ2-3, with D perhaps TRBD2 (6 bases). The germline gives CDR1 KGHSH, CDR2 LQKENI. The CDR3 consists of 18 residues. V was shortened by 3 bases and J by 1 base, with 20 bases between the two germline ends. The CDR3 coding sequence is TGTGCCAGCTCACCTCTGGCGCGCGGAGGGAGCGGCACAGATACGCAGTATTTT. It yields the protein CASSPLARGGSGTDTQYF.

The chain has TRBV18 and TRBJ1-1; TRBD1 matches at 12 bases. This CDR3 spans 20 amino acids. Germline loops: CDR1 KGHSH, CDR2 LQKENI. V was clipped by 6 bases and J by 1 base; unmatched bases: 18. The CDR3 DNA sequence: TGTGCCAGCTCGCAACAGCGGACCGGGACAGGGGGCGCGAAGAACACTGAAGCTTTCTTT. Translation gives CASSQQRTGTGGAKNTEAFF.

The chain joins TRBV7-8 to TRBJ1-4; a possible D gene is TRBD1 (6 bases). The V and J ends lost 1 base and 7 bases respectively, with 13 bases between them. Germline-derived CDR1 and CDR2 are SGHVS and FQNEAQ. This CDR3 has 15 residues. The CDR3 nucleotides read TGTGCCAGCAGCTTAGTTGACGGGACATTTGAAAAACTGTTTTTT. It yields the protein CASSLVDGTFEKLFF.

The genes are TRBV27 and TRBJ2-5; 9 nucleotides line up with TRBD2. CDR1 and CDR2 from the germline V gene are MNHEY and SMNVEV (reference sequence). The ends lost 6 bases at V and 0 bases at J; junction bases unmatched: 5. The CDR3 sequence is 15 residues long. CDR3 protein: CASRELAGYQETQYF. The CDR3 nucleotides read TGTGCCAGCAGAGAGCTAGCGGGGTACCAAGAGACCCAGTACTTC.

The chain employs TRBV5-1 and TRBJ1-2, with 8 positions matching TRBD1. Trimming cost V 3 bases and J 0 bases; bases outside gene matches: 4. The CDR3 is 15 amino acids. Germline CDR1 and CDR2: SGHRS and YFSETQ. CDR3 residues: CASSSGTGTNYGYTF. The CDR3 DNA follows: TGCGCCAGCAGCTCGGGGACAGGAACTAACTATGGCTACACCTTC.

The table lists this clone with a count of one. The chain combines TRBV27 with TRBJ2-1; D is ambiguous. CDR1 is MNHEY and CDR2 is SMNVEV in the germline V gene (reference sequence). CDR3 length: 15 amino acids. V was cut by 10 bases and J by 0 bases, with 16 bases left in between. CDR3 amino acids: CATSFSGSSYNEQFF. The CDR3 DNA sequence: TGTGCCACTAGTTTTAGTGGAAGCTCCTACAATGAGCAGTTCTTC.

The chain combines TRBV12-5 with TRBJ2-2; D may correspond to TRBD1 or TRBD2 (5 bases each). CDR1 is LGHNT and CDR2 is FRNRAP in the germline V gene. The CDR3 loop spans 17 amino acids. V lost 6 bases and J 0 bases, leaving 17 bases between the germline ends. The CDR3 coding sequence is TGTGCTAGTGGCCTTCGCTCGGGACCGGCGAACACCGGGGAGCTGTTTTTT. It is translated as CASGLRSGPANTGELFF.

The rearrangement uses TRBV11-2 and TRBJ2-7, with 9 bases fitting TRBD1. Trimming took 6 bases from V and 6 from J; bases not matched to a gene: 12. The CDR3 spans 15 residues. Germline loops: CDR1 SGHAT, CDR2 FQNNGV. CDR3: CASRPPGQGFSEQYF. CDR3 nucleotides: TGTGCCAGCAGGCCTCCGGGACAGGGATTTTCCGAGCAGTACTTC.

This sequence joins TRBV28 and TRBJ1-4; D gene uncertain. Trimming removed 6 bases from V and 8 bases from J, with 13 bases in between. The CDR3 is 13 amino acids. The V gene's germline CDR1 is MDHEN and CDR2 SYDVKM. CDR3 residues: CASSMGSGEKLFF. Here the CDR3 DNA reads TGTGCCAGCAGCATGGGCTCGGGGGAAAAACTGTTTTTT.

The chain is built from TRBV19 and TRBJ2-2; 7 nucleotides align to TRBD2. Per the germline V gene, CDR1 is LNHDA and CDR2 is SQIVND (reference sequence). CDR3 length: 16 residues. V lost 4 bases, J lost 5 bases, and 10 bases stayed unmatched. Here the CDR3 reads CASSTRDGRFTGELFF. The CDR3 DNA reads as TGTGCCAGTAGTACCCGTGACGGGAGGTTTACCGGGGAGCTGTTTTTT.